The entry that follows covers one TCR beta chain sequence. This specimen comes from a study of blood T cell repertoires in COVID-19. Study in general: Sites across the United States, Italy and Spain contributed samples from acute and convalescent COVID-19. From T cells, B-cell-depleted T cells, or PBMCs came the material, which was cDNA or gDNA.

Germline V CDR1 and CDR2: MDHEN, SYDVKM. The CDR3 sequence is 14 residues long. Trimming cost V 4 bases and J 8 bases, with 15 bases left between them. Per the authors' pipeline: Reference gene primers were amplified, and this amplification served to estimate nucleated cell counts. Sequenced by immunoSEQ multiplex PCR; TCRdb stores in-frame clones only, minus some. The V and J calls and clone size come from that table; D and trimming were worked out from the DNA. Of around 130,000 clones listed, around three quarters were seen once; the top ten hold around 16%. The sequence was collected from a man aged 60 to 75 with active or convalescent COVID-19. The chain has TRBV28 and TRBJ2-4; no definite D call. Sequenced: peripheral blood. CDR3 region: CASSSPPLSYIQYF. The CDR3 nucleotides are TGTGCCAGCAGTTCCCCCCCTTTGAGTTACATTCAGTACTTC.